This record covers a single T cell receptor beta chain. This specimen belongs to a study of cytomegalovirus exposure and HLA in healthy donors. 13 Jbeta primers and 60 Vbeta primers were used for the PCR. As originally analysed: Some 11 million of the roughly 80 million unique TCR beta chains counted in a later analysis were shared. TCRdb keeps only in-frame clones here, not all; method: immunoSEQ multiplex PCR. The V and J calls and the clone size are those of that table, but D and trimming were determined from the DNA. The sample carries some 200,000 clones, approximately 84% recorded once. Germline values: CDR1 SEHNR, CDR2 FQNEAQ (reference sequence). Trimming pared 1 base from V and 8 bases from J, leaving 15 bases between. This CDR3 is built from 15 residues.

The sequenced material came from PBMCs. This sequence was found in a middle-aged woman in good health and CMV-seronegative. The chain is built from TRBV7-9 and TRBJ2-1, with a tentative D call TRBD1 (7 bases). Here the CDR3 reads CASSLGAGGLHEQFF. As DNA, the CDR3 is TGTGCCAGCAGCTTAGGGGCAGGGGGGCTCCATGAGCAGTTCTTC.